Sequencing of this T cell receptor beta chain was carried out in a study of blood T cell repertoires in COVID-19. Study details: Material from acute and convalescent COVID-19 was sourced from the United States, Italy and Spain.

Sequencing was performed with immunoSEQ multiplex PCR; in TCRdb, only in-frame clones are kept and a portion is missing. This sample has fewer than 45,000 clones, with roughly 86% found just once. V gave up 4 bases and J gave up 1 base; unmatched junction bases: 10. Germline lookup yields CDR1 SEHNR and CDR2 FQNEAQ (reference sequence). The CDR3 contains 16 residues. What was sequenced was peripheral blood. The chain joins TRBV7-9 to TRBJ2-7, with 7 bases aligning to TRBD2. The TCR originated in a human donor in a cohort sampled during active COVID-19. CDR3 DNA: TGTGCCAGCAGCTCGACTAGCATCGAGGCGTCCTACGAGCAGTACTTC. Its protein product is CASSSTSIEASYEQYF.